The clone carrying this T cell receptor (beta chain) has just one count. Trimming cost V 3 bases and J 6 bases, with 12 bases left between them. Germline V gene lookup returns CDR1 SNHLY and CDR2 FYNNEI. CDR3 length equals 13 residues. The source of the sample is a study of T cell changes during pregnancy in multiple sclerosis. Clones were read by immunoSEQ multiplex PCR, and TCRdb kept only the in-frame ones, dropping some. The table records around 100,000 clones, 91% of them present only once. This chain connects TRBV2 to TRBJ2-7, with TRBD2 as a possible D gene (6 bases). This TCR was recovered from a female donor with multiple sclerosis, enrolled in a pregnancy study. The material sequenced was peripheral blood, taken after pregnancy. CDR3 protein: CASSDTRRGEQYF. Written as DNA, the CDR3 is TGTGCCAGCAGTGACACGCGGAGGGGCGAGCAGTACTTC.